This TCR beta chain was profiled in a study of blood T cell repertoires in COVID-19. The overall study: Italy, Spain and the United States were the sources of the convalescent and acute COVID-19 samples.

As processed by the authors: Scientists estimated how many nucleated cells there were by amplifying reference gene primers. The method was immunoSEQ multiplex PCR; TCRdb's version includes in-frame clones alone and lacks a portion of them. D and trimming come from the DNA, and the V and J calls and clone size come from that table. The profile shows 75,000 to 100,000 clones, more than 70% of them singletons. Trimming cost V 3 bases and J 2 bases, with 10 bases left between them. The CDR3 is 14 amino acids. Germline V gene data show CDR1 as SGHDT and CDR2 as YYEEEE. The receptor was derived from a human donor in a cohort sampled during active COVID-19. Sequencing was done on a sample of peripheral blood. The V and J genes are TRBV5-6 and TRBJ2-3; D unclear. The CDR3 region has the DNA TGTGCCAGCAGCTCGGAGATGTACACAGATACGCAGTATTTT. Its translation: CASSSEMYTDTQYF.